This T cell receptor (beta chain) is drawn from a study of CD8 T cells in Susac syndrome. General study points: It was acknowledged by the study that relatively few individuals were included in its TCR sequencing and HLA analysis.

Random hexamers served to reverse transcribe roughly 0.45 to 1 ug RNA. The CDR3 of TCR beta was amplified by immunoSEQ multiplex PCR across 54 Vbeta and 13 Jbeta. TCRdb re-called the immunoSEQ multiplex PCR reads through MiXCR, storing one row per CDR3 protein. The sample consists of around 300,000 distinct CDR3 sequences, 89% of them appearing once. To note about this clonotype: The target antigen is unknown.

The germline CDR1 and CDR2 sequences are SGHAT and FQNNGV. J lost 5 bases, V lost 6 bases, and 15 bases had no gene match. The CDR3 is 16 amino acids. TCR beta from blood CD8+ and CD4+ T cells was sequenced. TEMRA cells were FACS-enriched, while CD8+ and CD4+ T cells were negatively isolated. The sample comprised CD8+ T cells from PBMCs. V usage is TRBV11-2 and J usage is TRBJ1-2; 7 nucleotides agree with TRBD1. This receptor was obtained from a human donor with multiple sclerosis. CDR3 residues: CASSPSRDRALYGYTF. CDR3 bases: TGTGCCAGCAGTCCATCACGGGACAGAGCTCTGTATGGCTACACCTTC.